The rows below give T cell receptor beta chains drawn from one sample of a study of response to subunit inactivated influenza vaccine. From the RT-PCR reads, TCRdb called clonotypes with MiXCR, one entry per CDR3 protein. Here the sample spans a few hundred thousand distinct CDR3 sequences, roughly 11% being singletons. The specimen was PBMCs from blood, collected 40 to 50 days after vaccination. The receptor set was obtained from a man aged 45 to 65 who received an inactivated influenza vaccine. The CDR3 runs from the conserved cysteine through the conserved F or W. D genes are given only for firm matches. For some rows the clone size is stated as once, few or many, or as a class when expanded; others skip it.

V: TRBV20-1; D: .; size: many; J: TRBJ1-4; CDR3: CSALSYRANNEKLFF; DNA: TGCAGTGCTCTTTCCTACAGGGCTAATAATGAAAAACTGTTTTTT
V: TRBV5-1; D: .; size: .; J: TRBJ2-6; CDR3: CASSLEGRITSGANVLTF; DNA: TGCGCCAGCAGCTTGGAAGGACGAATAACCTCTGGGGCCAACGTCCTGACTTTC
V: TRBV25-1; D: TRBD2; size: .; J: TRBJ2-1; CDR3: CASSDSGLAGVFNEQFF; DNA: TGTGCCAGCAGTGATTCTGGACTAGCGGGAGTGTTCAATGAGCAGTTCTTC
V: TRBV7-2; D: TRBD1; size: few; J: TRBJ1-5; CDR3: CASSPQGAQPQHF; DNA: TGTGCCAGCAGCCCACAGGGGGCGCAGCCCCAGCATTTT
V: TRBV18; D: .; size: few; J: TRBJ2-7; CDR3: CASSPDLSEQYF; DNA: TGTGCCAGCTCACCCGACTTGTCCGAGCAGTACTTC
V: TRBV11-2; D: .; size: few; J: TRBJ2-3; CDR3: CASSEVDTQYF; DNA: TGTGCCAGCAGCGAGGTAGATACGCAGTATTTT
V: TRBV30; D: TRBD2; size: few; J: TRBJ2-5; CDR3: CAWIPSGETQYF; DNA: TGTGCCTGGATACCTAGCGGGGAGACCCAGTACTTC
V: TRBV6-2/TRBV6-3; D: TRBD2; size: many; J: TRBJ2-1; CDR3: CASSDLGGSYNEQFF; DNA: TGTGCCAGCAGTGACCTCGGGGGGTCCTACAATGAGCAGTTCTTC
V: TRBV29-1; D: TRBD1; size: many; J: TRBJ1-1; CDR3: CSVEGQGASMNTEAFF; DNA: TGCAGCGTTGAAGGACAGGGGGCCTCTATGAACACTGAAGCTTTCTTT
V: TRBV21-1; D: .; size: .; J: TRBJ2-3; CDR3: CASSKVRGPTDTQYF; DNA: TGTGCCAGCAGCAAAGTCCGGGGACCCACAGATACGCAGTATTTT
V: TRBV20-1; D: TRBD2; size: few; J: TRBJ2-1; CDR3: CSATPLRAREGLVNEQFF; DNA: TGCAGTGCTACCCCCCTTCGGGCGCGGGAGGGACTAGTCAATGAGCAGTTCTTC
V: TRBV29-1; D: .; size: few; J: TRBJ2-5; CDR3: CSVEETRETQYF; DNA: TGCAGCGTTGAAGAAACGCGGGAGACCCAGTACTTC
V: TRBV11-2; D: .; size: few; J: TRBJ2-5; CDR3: CASSFGGGYQETQYF; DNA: TGTGCCAGCAGCTTCGGGGGCGGGTACCAAGAGACCCAGTACTTC
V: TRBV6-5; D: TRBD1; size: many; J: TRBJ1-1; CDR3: CASSSGQVGTEAFF; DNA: TGTGCCAGCAGTTCGGGACAGGTTGGGACTGAAGCTTTCTTT
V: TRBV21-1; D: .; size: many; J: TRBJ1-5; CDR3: CASSKGGRESNQPQHF; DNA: TGTGCCAGCAGCAAAGGGGGACGAGAAAGCAATCAGCCCCAGCATTTT
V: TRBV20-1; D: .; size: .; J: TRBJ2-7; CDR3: CSAHPGYEQYF; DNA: TGCAGTGCCCACCCGGGCTACGAGCAGTACTTC
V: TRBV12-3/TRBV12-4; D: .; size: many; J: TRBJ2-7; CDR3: CASSLRLGTYEQYF; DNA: TGTGCCAGCAGTTTACGGCTCGGGACATACGAGCAGTACTTC
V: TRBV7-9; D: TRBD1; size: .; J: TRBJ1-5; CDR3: CASSLGRDRGVQPQHF; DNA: TGTGCCAGCAGCTTAGGCAGGGACAGGGGCGTGCAGCCCCAGCATTTT
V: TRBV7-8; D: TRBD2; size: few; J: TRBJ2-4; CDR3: CASSFGGEGIQYF; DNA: TGTGCCAGCAGCTTTGGGGGGGAGGGCATTCAGTACTTC
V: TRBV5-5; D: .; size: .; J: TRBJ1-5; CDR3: CASSPGKTSNQHQHF; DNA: TGTGCCAGCAGCCCAGGGAAGACAAGCAATCAGCACCAGCATTTT
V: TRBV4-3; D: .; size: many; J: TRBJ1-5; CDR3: CASSPEVGLNQPQHF; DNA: TGCGCCAGCAGCCCAGAAGTGGGCCTCAATCAGCCCCAGCATTTT
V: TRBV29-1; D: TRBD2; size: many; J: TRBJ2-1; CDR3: CSARTSGRPSSYNEQFF; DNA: TGCAGCGCTCGGACTAGCGGGAGGCCGAGCTCCTACAATGAGCAGTTCTTC
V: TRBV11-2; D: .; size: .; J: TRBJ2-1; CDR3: CASSPGASGPYNEQFF; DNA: TGTGCCAGCAGCCCAGGGGCCAGCGGTCCTTACAATGAGCAGTTCTTC
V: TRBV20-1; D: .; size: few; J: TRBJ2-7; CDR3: CSASPGARTYEQYF; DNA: TGCAGTGCCAGTCCTGGGGCTAGGACCTACGAGCAGTACTTC